One TCR beta chain is described in this entry. The data were obtained in a study of blood T cell repertoires in COVID-19. The wider study: T cells, B-cell-depleted T cells, or PBMCs provided the cDNA or gDNA that served as material.

Trimming took 0 bases from V and 6 from J, leaving 12 bases between them. Germline V CDR1 and CDR2: MNHEY, SVGAGI. This CDR3 has 16 amino acids. Only in-frame clones appear in the TCRdb table, and some are missing; sequencing was by immunoSEQ multiplex PCR. The sample lists tens of thousands of clones, about nine tenths occurring once. Material for sequencing was peripheral blood. The chain recombines TRBV6-5 with TRBJ1-6; D is uncertain. The source is a man aged 45-65 years with active COVID-19. The CDR3 loop is CASSYSNRAVNSPLHF. CDR3 in DNA: TGTGCCAGCAGTTACTCGAACCGCGCCGTTAATTCACCCCTCCACTTT.